The 20 T cell receptor beta chains below all came from one sample that was sequenced in a study of Ad26.COV2.S vaccination and SARS-CoV-2 variants (TCRdb year 2021). This sample's treatment or condition label indicates: some 20 received Ad26.COV2.S at low or high dose, single or two shots; five or six received placebo; per-sample allocation not given. For vaccine and placebo recipients, the sequenced repertoires came from samples collected on day 63 after the first injection. Libraries were constructed by the immunoSEQ multiplex PCR assay. The clones in this table, taken by TCRdb from immuneACCESS, are in-frame only. Not every clone is retained; where verified, under half of the shortfall comes from an unresolved V gene, and the cause of the rest is unknown. The sample table holds some 340,000 clones, of which 70% to 90% were seen once. 2.1% of the sample goes to the ten largest clones. The sample here was peripheral blood, taken in a trial of Ad26.COV2.S vaccine versus placebo. Source of these receptors: a person between 18 and 59 years old who received the Ad26.COV2.S COVID-19 vaccine or a placebo.

The table lists this clone with a few counts. The rearrangement links TRBV28 to TRBJ1-5; the D gene is possibly TRBD1 (5 bases). This CDR3 region has 16 residues. Germline CDR1 and CDR2: MDHEN and SYDVKM. V was shortened by 2 bases and J by 3 bases, with 14 bases between the two germline ends. In DNA, the CDR3 is TGTGCCAGCAGTTTACACTACGGGACCGCCAATCAGCCCCAGCATTTT. It codes for CASSLHYGTANQPQHF. The full variable domain, completed using reference TRBV28 and TRBJ1-5, is DVKVTQSSRYLVKRTGEKVFLECVQDMDHENMFWYRQDPGLGLRLIYFSYDVKMKEKGDIPEGYSVSREKKERFSLILESASTNQTSMYLCASSLHYGTANQPQHFGDGTRLSIL.

The J gene is TRBJ2-1, the V gene TRBV5-1, with 12 positions matching TRBD2. J gave up 6 bases and V 4 bases, and 5 bases lay outside the gene matches. The germline CDR1 and CDR2 sequences are SGHRS and YFSETQ. The CDR3 runs 15 residues. This chain's CDR3 is CASSRLAGDLNEQFF. The CDR3 DNA reads TGCGCCAGCAGCAGACTAGCGGGGGACCTCAATGAGCAGTTCTTC.

CDR3 DNA sequence: TGCACCAGCAGCGGGACAGGGGAGACCCAGTACTTC. Amino acid sequence: CTSSGTGETQYF. The V call is TRBV1, the J call TRBJ2-5; TRBD1, as called in the table, went unchecked against the DNA. TRBV1 counts as a pseudogene. This CDR3 contains 12 residues.

This chain uses TRBV15 with TRBJ1-4, with 7 bases aligning to TRBD1. Germline V gene sequence: CDR1 LNHNV, CDR2 YYDKDF (reference sequence). The CDR3 has 15 residues. V gave up 5 bases and J gave up 2 bases; unmatched junction bases: 5. The CDR3 DNA follows: TGTGCCACCAGCCCACAGGGGAGTACTAATGAAAAACTGTTTTTT. Translating it yields CATSPQGSTNEKLFF. The full variable domain, with the rest looked up from reference TRBV15 and TRBJ1-4, is DAMVIQNPRYQVTQFGKPVTLSCSQTLNHNVMYWYQQKSSQAPKLLFHYYDKDFNNEADTPDNFQSRRPNTSFCFLDIRSPGLGDTAMYLCATSPQGSTNEKLFFGSGTQLSVL.

This chain joins TRBV5-1 and TRBJ2-3, with a weak D call TRBD1 (6 bases). Between the trimmed V and J ends, which lost 1 base and 4 bases, there was a span of 22 bases. The CDR3 contains 18 residues. In germline, CDR1 is SGHRS, CDR2 YFSETQ. DNA of the CDR3: TGCGCCAGCAGCTTGTGGGCCCAGGACCCCTCAGGGGCAGATACGCAGTATTTT. Translating gives CASSLWAQDPSGADTQYF.

The chain links TRBV30 to TRBJ1-2, with D possibly matching TRBD1 (5 bases). V shed 0 bases and J shed 4 bases, with 18 bases lying between them. The CDR3 has 16 amino acids. Looked up from germline, CDR1 is GTSNPN and CDR2 is SVGIG (reference sequence). DNA of the CDR3: TGTGCCTGGAGTGTACTCGGGACGGCGGCCCCCTATGGCTACACCTTC. Translating it yields CAWSVLGTAAPYGYTF.

The chain links TRBV7-9 to TRBJ2-5; 9 bases agree with TRBD1. The CDR3 consists of 15 residues. In germline, CDR1 is SEHNR, CDR2 FQNEAQ (reference sequence). V lost 5 bases, J lost 2 bases, and 6 bases stayed unmatched. The CDR3 sequence is CASSPRDRVQETQYF. CDR3 DNA: TGTGCCAGCAGCCCCCGGGACAGGGTTCAAGAGACCCAGTACTTC. Full variable domain (outside the CDR3, taken from reference TRBV7-9 and TRBJ2-5): DTGVSQNPRHKITKRGQNVTFRCDPISEHNRLYWYRQTLGQGPEFLTYFQNEAQLEKSRLLSDRFSAERPKGSFSTLEIQRTEQGDSAMYLCASSPRDRVQETQYFGPGTRLLVL.

This clone has only a few counts. This chain joins TRBV5-4 and TRBJ2-7; either TRBD1 or TRBD2 may fit D (6 bases each). This CDR3 spans 14 amino acids. Germline V lookup: CDR1 SGHNT, CDR2 YYREEE (reference sequence). V was cut by 6 bases and J by 3 bases, with 16 bases left in between. In DNA, the CDR3 is TGTGCCAGCACCACCGGGGGACAAAACTACGAGCAGTACTTC. Translating it yields CASTTGGQNYEQYF.

The chain links TRBV3-1 (or the pseudogene TRBV3-2) to TRBJ2-5, with D perhaps TRBD1 or TRBD2 (5 bases each). The CDR3 length is 12 residues. Germline V gene sequence: CDR1 LGHDT, CDR2 YNNKEL (reference sequence). Trimming cost V 4 bases and J 6 bases, with 9 bases left between them. This CDR3 is CASSLPGQTQYF. DNA for the CDR3: TGTGCCAGCAGCCTTCCGGGACAGACCCAGTACTTC.

This clone was detected only once. This chain joins TRBV4-1 and TRBJ2-3; TRBD2 matches 11 bases. From germline, CDR1 is MGHRA and CDR2 YSYEKL. CDR3 length: 16 residues. V shed 3 bases, J shed 2 bases, and the junction held 4 bases outside the gene matches. CDR3 region: CASSQGLADATDTQYF. As DNA, the CDR3 is TGCGCCAGCAGCCAGGGACTAGCGGACGCCACAGATACGCAGTATTTT.

The V gene is TRBV19, the J gene TRBJ1-1; 7 bases match TRBD1. V lost 6 bases, J lost 5 bases, and 12 bases stayed unmatched. This CDR3 is 15 amino acids long. Germline CDR1 LNHDA, CDR2 SQIVND (reference sequence). CDR3 DNA sequence: TGTGCCAGTAGCCGCCGACAGGGTGTGGGAACTGAAGCTTTCTTT. Translation gives CASSRRQGVGTEAFF.

V usage is TRBV7-3 and J usage is TRBJ2-3, with TRBD2 as a possible D gene (6 bases). V gave up 3 bases and J gave up 2 bases, with 12 bases separating them. The CDR3 runs to 15 residues. Germline CDR1 is SGHTA and CDR2 is FQGTGA. As DNA, the CDR3 is TGTGCCAGCAGCTTTTTAGGGGACTTCACAGATACGCAGTATTTT. This encodes CASSFLGDFTDTQYF.

The chain is built from TRBV4-1 and TRBJ1-2; 9 bases match TRBD1. From germline, CDR1 is MGHRA and CDR2 YSYEKL. The junction had 9 bases not matched to a gene; V was cut back by 2 bases and J by 5 bases. This CDR3 is 16 amino acids long. CDR3 DNA sequence: TGCGCCAGCAGCCAACCCACGGAGGGACAGGGATATGGCTACACCTTC. It codes for CASSQPTEGQGYGYTF.

The chain employs TRBV15 and TRBJ2-1; D is perhaps TRBD2 (6 bases). Germline lookup yields CDR1 LNHNV and CDR2 YYDKDF (reference sequence). CDR3 length equals 13 residues. Trimming shortened V by 0 bases and J by 7 bases, and 7 bases separated the two germline ends. The CDR3, as DNA: TGTGCCACCAGCAGAGATGGAGGGAATGAGCAGTTCTTC. Translation gives CATSRDGGNEQFF.

The V call is TRBV28, the J call TRBJ2-1; TRBD2 aligns across 16 bases. V gave up 5 bases and J gave up 8 bases; unmatched junction bases: 6. Germline assignment: CDR1 MDHEN and CDR2 SYDVKM. The CDR3 length is 16 residues. The CDR3 bases are TGTGCCAGCAGTCAGGGACTAGCGGGGGGGCAGGATGAGCAGTTCTTC. Translation gives CASSQGLAGGQDEQFF.

J is TRBJ2-7 and V is TRBV10-2, with a tentative D call TRBD1 (6 bases). The V gene lost 8 bases and the J gene lost 0 bases, with 17 bases spanning the gap. The CDR3 is 15 amino acids. CDR1 is WSHSY and CDR2 is SAAADI in the germline V gene. The CDR3 sequence is CASEGTGWDSYEQYF. The CDR3 nucleotides are TGCGCCAGCGAGGGAACAGGGTGGGACTCCTACGAGCAGTACTTC.

This clone came up once. CDR3 in DNA: TGCGCCAGCAGTCAACCATCAAGACAGGGCGACACTGAAGCTTTCTTT. It encodes CASSQPSRQGDTEAFF. This chain joins TRBV23-1 and TRBJ1-1, with 7 nucleotides matching TRBD1. TRBV23-1 falls under the ORF class, with uncertain function. CDR3 length: 16 residues. Germline trimming cut 2 bases from V and 3 bases from J; bases unmatched to any gene: 9.

This sequence joins TRBV18 and TRBJ2-5, with D perhaps assigned TRBD1 or TRBD2 (5 bases each). This CDR3 comprises 14 residues. In germline, CDR1 is KGHSH, CDR2 LQKENI. V was pared by 7 bases and J by 5 bases, with 17 bases between. The CDR3 DNA is TGTGCCAGCTTCCCTCGGGGCGAGGTGGAGACCCAGTACTTC. Protein product: CASFPRGEVETQYF.

V gene TRBV15 combines with J gene TRBJ2-3, with TRBD2 matching over 13 bases. The germline CDR1 and CDR2 sequences are LNHNV and YYDKDF (reference sequence). With V trimmed by 6 bases and J by 1 base, 4 bases remained unmatched. This CDR3 spans 16 amino acids. The CDR3 protein is CATRTSGGQGTDTQYF. The CDR3 nucleotides are TGTGCCACCAGGACTAGCGGGGGGCAGGGCACAGATACGCAGTATTTT. The full variable domain, completed using reference TRBV15 and TRBJ2-3, is DAMVIQNPRYQVTQFGKPVTLSCSQTLNHNVMYWYQQKSSQAPKLLFHYYDKDFNNEADTPDNFQSRRPNTSFCFLDIRSPGLGDTAMYLCATRTSGGQGTDTQYFGPGTRLTVL.

The chain has TRBV3-1 (or the pseudogene TRBV3-2) and TRBJ1-4; 8 bases are shared with TRBD1. Germline V gives CDR1 LGHDT, CDR2 YNNKEL (reference sequence). There are 17 residues in the CDR3. The V and J ends lost 2 bases and 5 bases, in that order; junction bases with no gene match: 10. The CDR3 protein is CASSQRTGKSLNEKLFF. The DNA of the CDR3 is TGTGCCAGCAGCCAAAGGACAGGGAAATCGTTGAATGAAAAACTGTTTTTT.